The rows below give T cell receptor beta chains drawn from one sample of a study of HIV-infected patients and healthy controls. Via MiXCR, TCRdb re-called the 5' RACE reads, giving one row per CDR3 protein. The sample yields approximately 7,100 distinct CDR3 sequences, more than 8% seen once. The source was blood, collected before antiretroviral therapy. These receptors originate from an adult with HIV infection. The CDR3 runs from the conserved cysteine through the conserved F or W. Fields, in order: clone size, D gene, V gene, J gene, CDR3 protein, CDR3 DNA. The D gene is left open where the match is weak. Size values are once, few and many counts, or a class for expanded clones, and some rows have none.

>few|TRBD1|TRBV19|TRBJ2-6
CASSGRGQGPSGANVLTF
TGTGCCAGTAGCGGTAGAGGACAGGGGCCCTCTGGGGCCAACGTCCTGACTTTC
>many|.|TRBV5-1|TRBJ1-5
CASSLDPGQPQHF
TGCGCCAGCAGCTTGGACCCCGGACAGCCCCAGCATTTT
>.|.|TRBV5-4|TRBJ2-3
CASSPPSSATDTQYF
TGTGCCAGCAGCCCACCTTCGTCCGCCACAGATACGCAGTATTTT
>many|.|TRBV4-3|TRBJ2-5
CASSQGPGGTQYF
TGCGCCAGCAGCCAAGGCCCCGGGGGAACCCAGTACTTC
>once|.|TRBV20-1|TRBJ1-5
CSAVQDNQPQHF
TGCAGTGCGGTCCAGGACAATCAGCCCCAGCATTTT
>many|.|TRBV5-5|TRBJ1-2
CASSLGTWAGGYTF
TGTGCCAGCAGCTTAGGGACCTGGGCAGGTGGCTACACCTTC
>.|.|TRBV7-9|TRBJ1-4
CASSSKSGTNEKLFF
TGTGCCAGCAGCTCGAAATCAGGCACTAATGAAAAACTGTTTTTT
>many|.|TRBV30|TRBJ2-3
CAWMPQSGRTQYF
TGTGCCTGGATGCCCCAGTCAGGGCGGACGCAGTATTTT
>many|TRBD2|TRBV7-3|TRBJ2-1
CASSFGLDYNEQFF
TGTGCCAGCAGCTTTGGACTAGACTACAATGAGCAGTTCTTC
>few|.|TRBV4-2|TRBJ2-5
CASSQDLTGAKGTQYF
TGTGCCAGCAGCCAAGATCTAACAGGAGCCAAAGGGACCCAGTACTTC
>few|.|TRBV24-1|TRBJ1-1
CATSERGTEAFF
TGTGCCACCAGTGAACGGGGGACTGAAGCTTTCTTT
>medium-sized|TRBD2|TRBV19|TRBJ2-1
CASSPGGFLTFEQFF
TGTGCCAGTAGTCCCGGGGGGTTCCTAACTTTTGAGCAGTTCTTC
>many|.|TRBV5-1|TRBJ1-1
CASSLQGMGTEAFF
TGCGCCAGCAGCTTGCAGGGGATGGGCACTGAAGCTTTCTTT
>.|TRBD2|TRBV20-1|TRBJ2-1
CSARPSPGTSGGSPYNEQFF
TGCAGTGCTAGGCCAAGTCCCGGGACTAGCGGGGGGAGTCCCTACAATGAGCAGTTCTTC
>medium-sized|TRBD2|TRBV14|TRBJ2-1
CASSPGLAIYNEQFF
TGTGCCAGCAGCCCGGGACTAGCGATCTACAATGAGCAGTTCTTC
>many|.|TRBV28|TRBJ2-5
CASTHLAGFGETQYF
TGTGCCAGCACTCATCTCGCAGGGTTTGGAGAGACCCAGTACTTC
>medium-sized|TRBD2|TRBV7-9|TRBJ2-5
CASSLGLAGGPKVSETQYF
TGTGCCAGCAGCCTCGGACTAGCGGGAGGGCCAAAGGTTTCCGAGACCCAGTACTTC
>.|.|TRBV7-2|TRBJ2-7
CASSPLWGLGYEQYF
TGTGCCAGCAGCCCCCTCTGGGGCCTCGGCTACGAGCAGTACTTC
>few|.|TRBV19|TRBJ1-5
CASTNRGNQPQHF
TGTGCCAGTACTAATAGGGGCAATCAGCCCCAGCATTTT
>many|TRBD2|TRBV3-1|TRBJ2-1
CASSPYRLARGDEQFF
TGTGCCAGCAGCCCTTACCGACTAGCTCGGGGGGATGAGCAGTTCTTC
>many|.|TRBV4-2|TRBJ2-3
CAISTDHTDTQYF
TGTGCCATATCGACAGACCACACAGATACGCAGTATTTT
>many|TRBD1|TRBV6-6|TRBJ2-5
CASGYRGETQYF
TGTGCCAGCGGTTACAGGGGTGAGACCCAGTACTTC
>many|.|TRBV5-4|TRBJ1-6
CASSSTGNSPLHF
TGTGCCAGCAGCTCTACGGGGAATTCACCCCTCCACTTT
>few|TRBD1|TRBV20-1|TRBJ1-1
CSAFKPRGHTEAFF
TGCAGTGCCTTCAAACCCAGGGGGCACACTGAAGCTTTCTTT
>many|.|TRBV9|TRBJ1-5
CASSVEGLSKEPQHF
TGTGCCAGCAGCGTAGAGGGCCTGAGTAAAGAGCCCCAGCATTTT
>.|.|TRBV29-1|TRBJ2-5
CSVESLGAQETQYF
TGCAGCGTTGAATCCCTGGGGGCCCAAGAGACCCAGTACTTC
>many|.|TRBV27|TRBJ1-5
CASSSGGQPQHF
TGTGCCAGCAGTTCCGGGGGTCAGCCCCAGCATTTT
>medium-sized|.|TRBV4-1|TRBJ1-5
CASSRAYPAQHF
TGCGCCAGCAGCCGCGCCTATCCGGCCCAGCATTTT
>many|TRBD1|TRBV5-5|TRBJ2-3
CASSGRTGVFTDTQYF
TGTGCCAGCAGCGGTCGGACAGGGGTCTTCACAGATACGCAGTATTTT
>.|.|TRBV6-2/TRBV6-3|TRBJ1-1
CASNYRAAMNTEAFF
TGTGCCAGCAATTACCGGGCAGCCATGAACACTGAAGCTTTCTTT
>many|.|TRBV10-3|TRBJ2-6
CAISAGLSGQHKSSGANVLTF
TGTGCCATCAGTGCTGGCCTTTCGGGGCAGCATAAGAGCTCTGGGGCCAACGTCCTGACTTTC
>many|.|TRBV29-1|TRBJ1-2
CSVEERGGTHGYGYTF
TGCAGCGTTGAAGAAAGGGGGGGAACGCACGGCTATGGCTACACCTTC
>many|.|TRBV21-1|TRBJ1-1
CASRRGTEAFF
TGTGCCAGCAGGAGGGGCACTGAAGCTTTCTTT
>many|TRBD2|TRBV4-3|TRBJ2-3
CASSRGSGGVVDTQYF
TGCGCCAGCAGCCGAGGGAGCGGGGGGGTGGTGGATACGCAGTATTTT
>many|.|TRBV6-2/TRBV6-3|TRBJ2-7
CASSSLTTRPTSYEQYF
TGTGCCAGCAGTTCCCTCACAACGAGGCCCACCTCCTACGAGCAGTACTTC
>many|.|TRBV11-2|TRBJ2-4
CASSSQDGSKNIQYF
TGTGCCAGCAGCTCACAGGATGGGTCCAAAAACATTCAGTACTTC
>many|.|TRBV6-2/TRBV6-3|TRBJ2-1
CASTDPQPGDEQFF
TGTGCCAGCACCGACCCCCAGCCCGGGGATGAGCAGTTCTTC
>.|TRBD2|TRBV3-1|TRBJ2-7
CASSLGGLAGNEQYF
TGTGCCAGCAGCCTCGGAGGACTAGCGGGAAACGAGCAGTACTTC
>once|TRBD1|TRBV29-1|TRBJ1-1
CSVEDPYRGLTEAFF
TGCAGCGTTGAAGATCCTTACAGGGGGTTAACTGAAGCTTTCTTT
>many|.|TRBV6-2/TRBV6-3|TRBJ2-5
CASSPSAEMETQYF
TGTGCCAGCAGTCCCAGCGCCGAGATGGAGACCCAGTACTTC
>many|.|TRBV7-2|TRBJ1-1
CASSLHPGGGTEAFF
TGTGCCAGCAGCTTACACCCGGGGGGGGGTACTGAAGCTTTCTTT
>many|.|TRBV28|TRBJ1-2
CASSLQRDGYTF
TGTGCCAGCAGTTTACAGCGGGATGGCTACACCTTC
>many|.|TRBV6-2/TRBV6-3|TRBJ2-7
CASRQVNTYEQYF
TGTGCCAGCAGGCAAGTGAACACCTACGAGCAGTACTTC
>.|.|TRBV29-1|TRBJ2-3
CSVSGSTDTQYF
TGCAGCGTTTCAGGGAGCACAGATACGCAGTATTTT
>many|TRBD2|TRBV9|TRBJ2-1
CASSPARGGTFEQFF
TGTGCCAGCAGCCCGGCCCGCGGGGGGACCTTTGAGCAGTTCTTC
>few|TRBD2|TRBV7-2|TRBJ2-1
CTSTGGTSGRGGFREQFF
TGTACCAGCACCGGAGGGACTAGCGGGAGAGGGGGGTTTCGGGAGCAGTTCTTC
>many|.|TRBV7-2|TRBJ1-4
CASRGTGTLFF
TGTGCCAGCAGAGGTACAGGGACGCTGTTTTTT
>many|.|TRBV20-1|TRBJ1-4
CSARDGQLATNEKLFF
TGCAGTGCTAGAGATGGACAGCTTGCAACTAATGAAAAACTGTTTTTT
>many|.|TRBV6-6|TRBJ2-7
CASSYIGPYEQYF
TGTGCCAGCAGTTATATAGGACCCTACGAGCAGTACTTC
>medium-sized|TRBD1|TRBV12-3/TRBV12-4|TRBJ2-1
CASKGQGYNEQFF
TGTGCCAGCAAAGGACAGGGCTACAATGAGCAGTTCTTC
>medium-sized|TRBD1|TRBV5-6|TRBJ2-7
CASSSPDRVYEQYF
TGTGCCAGCAGTTCTCCGGACAGGGTATACGAGCAGTACTTC
>many|TRBD1|TRBV20-1|TRBJ1-2
CSAKGQWQGAGDNYGYTF
TGCAGTGCTAAAGGGCAGTGGCAGGGGGCCGGGGATAACTATGGCTACACCTTC
>many|.|TRBV7-2|TRBJ2-5
CASSLTPRQETQYF
TGTGCCAGCAGCTTAACCCCCAGACAAGAGACCCAGTACTTC